The T cell receptor beta chain described here comes from a study of blood T cell repertoires in COVID-19. The CDR3 is made up of 14 amino acids. Per germline, CDR1 SNHLY and CDR2 FYNNEI. V lost 10 bases, J lost 8 bases, and 13 bases stayed unmatched. The method was immunoSEQ multiplex PCR; TCRdb's version includes in-frame clones alone and lacks a portion of them. The table lists a few hundred thousand clones, more than 70% of them singletons, with roughly 6.7% in the top ten. This TCR came from a man aged 18 to 35 who had recovered from COVID-19. V is TRBV2 and J is TRBJ2-2, with 7 bases identical to TRBD1. Sequencing was carried out using peripheral blood. In DNA, the CDR3 is TGTGCCAACAGACAGGGTGGGGGAGTGGGGGAGCTGTTTTTT. Its protein is CANRQGGGVGELFF. Complete variable domain (other parts from reference TRBV2 and TRBJ2-2): EPEVTQTPSHQVTQMGQEVILRCVPISNHLYFYWYRQILGQKVEFLVSFYNNEISEKSEIFDDQFSVERPDGSNFTLKIRSTKLEDSAMYFCANRQGGGVGELFFGEGSRLTVL.